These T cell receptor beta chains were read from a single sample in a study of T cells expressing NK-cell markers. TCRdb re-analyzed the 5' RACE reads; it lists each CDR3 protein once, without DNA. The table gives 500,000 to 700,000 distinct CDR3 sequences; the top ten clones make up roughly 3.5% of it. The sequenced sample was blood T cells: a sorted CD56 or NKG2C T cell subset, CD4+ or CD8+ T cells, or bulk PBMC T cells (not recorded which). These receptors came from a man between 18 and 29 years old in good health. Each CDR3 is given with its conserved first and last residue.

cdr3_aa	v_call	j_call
CASSGYYEQYF	TRBV7-2	TRBJ2-7
CASSPHRGPGNTIYF	TRBV4-1	TRBJ1-3
CASSHETGDGGYTF	TRBV4-1	TRBJ1-2
CASTHRGAGRGSYNEQFF	TRBV6-5	TRBJ2-1
CASSQDGTADQPQHF	TRBV4-3	TRBJ1-5
CASSVGAGGPSNEQFF	TRBV9	TRBJ2-1
CASSPLGDSGNTIYF	TRBV18	TRBJ1-3
CASSEGGREQYF	TRBV28	TRBJ2-7
CAISESKGDSGEQFF	TRBV10-3	TRBJ2-1
CASSFLTKGTDTQYF	TRBV12-3/TRBV12-4	TRBJ2-3
CASSQTGQGAGYTF	TRBV4-1	TRBJ1-2
CASSNERWDRDRGYTF	TRBV27	TRBJ1-2
CASKPAGLRGETQYF	TRBV27	TRBJ2-5
CASSHEANGYTF	TRBV3-1	TRBJ1-2
CASSLGGDSRETQYF	TRBV12-3/TRBV12-4	TRBJ2-5
CATSGGPFTDTQYF	TRBV15	TRBJ2-3
CAISESRQGDTDTQYF	TRBV10-3	TRBJ2-3
CASRSGTGRDTQYF	TRBV4-1	TRBJ2-3
CASSLVAGGGEQYF	TRBV5-5	TRBJ2-7
CASREIGLAGATYNEQFF	TRBV11-1	TRBJ2-1
CATSDPRTGGRNGEQFF	TRBV24-1	TRBJ2-1
CASSLRTEYNEQFF	TRBV7-2	TRBJ2-1
CASSLATSGPSTDTQYF	TRBV7-8	TRBJ2-3
CASSPTTAQETQYF	TRBV18	TRBJ2-5
CASTARSGGNTGELFF	TRBV9	TRBJ2-2
CASTKDRVRINEQFF	TRBV2	TRBJ2-1
CATSDPGNRGGYTF	TRBV24-1	TRBJ1-2
CASSPGWGGTEAFF	TRBV11-1	TRBJ1-1
CAITAVLAGTDTQYF	TRBV10-3	TRBJ2-3
CASSFGDRPPGETQYF	TRBV12-3/TRBV12-4	TRBJ2-5
CASSRVTGSEKLFF	TRBV7-9	TRBJ1-4
CASSLGGTAEETQYF	TRBV7-9	TRBJ2-5
CSVGGTSGATGELFF	TRBV29-1	TRBJ2-2
CASSRYLGQGSYGYTF	TRBV12-3/TRBV12-4	TRBJ1-2
CSSRGRNENSPLHF	TRBV29-1	TRBJ1-6
CASSPARGFTEAFF	TRBV12-3/TRBV12-4	TRBJ1-1
CASSFLGTRDRAVEDGYTF	TRBV11-1	TRBJ1-2
CSAKRGLANEQFF	TRBV20-1	TRBJ2-1
CASSSSGLAPTDTQYF	TRBV7-9	TRBJ2-3
CAGGGGSSNEQFF	TRBV7-9	TRBJ2-1
CASSSSDRSGGYTF	TRBV7-2	TRBJ1-2
CATSDGPWGLTF	TRBV24-1	TRBJ2-6
CASTSGYEQYF	TRBV7-2	TRBJ2-7
CSAREGGSAYEQYF	TRBV20-1	TRBJ2-7
CASSQAPGQTGPMNTEAFF	TRBV4-2	TRBJ1-1
CASSQSWQSNQPQHF	TRBV16	TRBJ1-5
CSVKNGAGVDEQYF	TRBV29-1	TRBJ2-7
CASSPDRVADTQYF	TRBV11-2	TRBJ2-3
CASSGAGVQDTQYF	TRBV25-1	TRBJ2-3
CASIRTGQETQYF	TRBV2	TRBJ2-5
CASNTAGGGQETQYF	TRBV28	TRBJ2-5
CSAHALGGQSYEQYF	TRBV29-1	TRBJ2-7
CASPLAGYTDTQYF	TRBV30	TRBJ2-3
CAISESEQQETQYF	TRBV10-3	TRBJ2-5
CASSLRLGANTEAFF	TRBV19	TRBJ1-1
CATRPGQGNQETQYF	TRBV24-1	TRBJ2-5
CASSSRAYQPQHF	TRBV27	TRBJ1-5
CASSHHPPLAGGLQFF	TRBV4-1	TRBJ2-1
CASSWGDRGQNEQFF	TRBV5-1	TRBJ2-1